The 11 T cell receptor beta chains below were found in one sample sequenced in a study of CD8+CD57+ T cells in acquired aplastic anemia. Both TCR beta VDJ combination and CDR3 sequence profiling were carried out. Genomic DNA was the template for this profiling. TCRdb redid the calling of the reads with MiXCR, one entry per CDR3 protein. The repertoire holds roughly 250,000 distinct CDR3 sequences, with 65% to 90% as singletons. In patients chosen for sequencing, flow cytometry had shown CD8+CD57+ cell expansion. The sample consisted of sorted CD4+, CD8+, or CD8+CD57+ T cells (not recorded which) from PBMCs. All receptors come from a human donor with aplastic anemia.

This clonotype was recorded once. The rearrangement links TRBV9 to TRBJ2-5; no clear D gene. The V gene lost 3 bases and the J gene lost 1 base, with 7 bases spanning the gap. The CDR3 is made up of 13 amino acids. Per germline, CDR1 SGDLS and CDR2 YYNGEE. The CDR3 here is CASSASGQETQYF. The CDR3 DNA reads TGTGCCAGCAGCGCTAGTGGCCAAGAGACCCAGTACTTC.

The chain carries TRBV9 and TRBJ2-6; no reliable D call. V shed 0 bases and J shed 11 bases, with 21 bases lying between them. CDR3 length: 17 residues. Germline-derived CDR1 and CDR2 are SGDLS and YYNGEE. The CDR3 region has the DNA TGTGCCAGCAGCGTAGGGGTCTCGAGAAATCAGCCCCACGTCCTGACTTTC. Its protein is CASSVGVSRNQPHVLTF.

A remark on this clonotype: Because the CDR3's place on the DNA is in doubt, the DNA is left out and the CDR3 is given as listed by TCRdb. The V and J genes are TRBV9 and TRBJ2-1. Germline V gene sequence: CDR1 SGDLS, CDR2 YYNGEE. The CDR3 is made up of 16 amino acids, end residues included. This chain's CDR3 is CASSLRSYEQYFEQFF.

V gene TRBV7-6 combines with J gene TRBJ2-1; 10 nucleotides line up with TRBD2. Germline values: CDR1 SGHVS, CDR2 FNYEAQ. The V gene end was trimmed by 1 base and the J gene end by 8 bases; junction bases not matched to a gene: 8. The CDR3 runs to 16 residues. The CDR3 is CASSLERSGRGDEQFF. The CDR3 DNA reads TGTGCCAGCAGCTTAGAAAGAAGCGGGAGGGGGGATGAGCAGTTCTTC.

In regard to this clonotype: The junction and the germline gene differ at one end; a read error may be behind it. The V and J genes are TRBV7-2 and TRBJ2-3, with a tentative D call TRBD2 (5 bases). Germline CDR1 is SGHTA and CDR2 is FQGNSA. The CDR3 has 14 residues. CDR3 residues: CASSLATSGETQPF. The CDR3 DNA reads TGTGCCAGCAGCTTAGCGACAAGCGGCGAGACACAGCCATTT.

The V and J genes are TRBV6-5 and TRBJ1-2; unclear D gene. The V gene's germline CDR1 is MNHEY and CDR2 SVGAGI. The V end was cut by 0 bases, the J end by 4 bases, with 12 bases between. This CDR3 region has 15 residues. CDR3 DNA sequence: TGTGCCAGCAGTTACTCTGAGACGGCCGGCTATGGCTACACCTTC. Translated, it gives CASSYSETAGYGYTF.

The chain couples TRBV20-1 to TRBJ2-5, with D unresolved. The CDR3 length is 12 residues. Germline CDR1 reads DFQATT; CDR2 reads SNEGSKA (reference sequence). V was shortened by 2 bases and J by 0 bases, with 4 bases between the two germline ends. As DNA, the CDR3 is TGCAGTGCTAGAAAGTACCAAGAGACCCAGTACTTC. Amino acid sequence: CSARKYQETQYF.

The V gene is TRBV7-3, the J gene TRBJ1-2; weak D call: TRBD1 (5 bases). V was clipped by 6 bases and J by 12 bases, with 26 bases between them. CDR3 length: 15 residues. CDR1 is SGHTA, CDR2 FQGTGA, per germline. The CDR3 spells CASSSGGTWGETHTF. The CDR3 nucleotides are TGTGCCAGCAGTTCTGGCGGGACGTGGGGAGAGACCCACACCTTC.

The rearrangement links TRBV11-3 to TRBJ2-7, with TRBD1 matching over 7 bases. Germline values: CDR1 SGHNT, CDR2 YENEEA. CDR3 length equals 13 residues. V was clipped by 0 bases and J by 5 bases; unmatched bases: 1. For the CDR3, the DNA is TGTGCCAGCAGCTTAGATGGGACAGACGAGCAGTACTTC. Amino acid sequence: CASSLDGTDEQYF.

The chain carries TRBV20-1 and TRBJ2-5; maybe TRBD2 (6 bases). Germline V gene sequence: CDR1 DFQATT, CDR2 SNEGSKA (reference sequence). The CDR3 is 15 residues long. Trimming shortened V by 5 bases and J by 5 bases, and 21 bases separated the two germline ends. In DNA form, the CDR3 reads TGCAGTGCTGGGAAACGTGCGGGGCTCGAGGAGACCCAGTACTTC. Translating gives CSAGKRAGLEETQYF.

With respect to this clonotype: The junction differs from germline at one of its ends, possibly a read error. The rearrangement joins TRBV15 to TRBJ1-5, with D possibly matching TRBD2 (5 bases). The J call is in doubt because the DNA end fits TRBJ2-3 better. The CDR3 runs to 14 residues. Germline loops: CDR1 LNHNV, CDR2 YYDKDF (reference sequence). Here the CDR3 reads CASSGAYSNQPQYF. Here the CDR3 DNA reads TGTGCCAGCAGCGGCGCCTATAGCAATCAGCCCCAGTATTTT.